The clone carrying this T cell receptor (beta chain) was picked up many times. Antigen specificity is unknown. This sample stems from a study of T cells after yellow fever vaccination. In the study overall: For low cell numbers, libraries were made with SMART-Seq v4 Ultra Low Input.

Study results and caveats: Clones from primary vaccination mostly reappeared after the booster (around 96% CD4, around 90% CD8).

The CDR3 is 16 residues long. Germline lookup yields CDR1 KGHDR and CDR2 SFDVKD. Trimming at V came to 2 bases and at J to 7 bases, leaving 10 bases not matched to a gene. As TCR cDNA was made by 5'RACE template switching, a universal primer site and UMIs were added. Each CDR3 protein gets one entry after TCRdb re-called the 5' RACE reads with MiXCR. The profile shows some 110,000 distinct CDR3 sequences, approximately 8.4% of them singletons. This rearrangement joins TRBV24-1 to TRBJ2-1; 7 bases agree with TRBD2. Sequences were derived from CD8+ T cells sorted from PBMCs, sampled 45 days after the yellow fever booster vaccination. The TCR comes from a man younger than 45 who received the YFV17D yellow fever vaccine. DNA for the CDR3: TGTGCCACCAGTGATTGGGAGGGAGGGCCGAGTAATGAGCAGTTCTTC. It specifies CATSDWEGGPSNEQFF.